These 15 T cell receptor beta chains were all obtained from the same sample, sequenced in a study of cytomegalovirus exposure and HLA in healthy donors. Use of 60 Vbeta and 13 Jbeta primers characterized the PCR. TCRdb keeps only in-frame clones here, not all; method: immunoSEQ multiplex PCR. The sample consists of approximately 70,000 clones, less than 85% of them appearing once. Sample: PBMCs. These receptor sequences come from a woman between 45 and 65 years old in good health and CMV-seropositive.

The CDR3 protein is CASSPRTSGSTDTQYF. DNA for the CDR3: TGTGCCAGCAGTCCCAGGACTAGCGGGAGCACAGATACGCAGTATTTT. The rearrangement uses TRBV27 and TRBJ2-3; TRBD2 agrees at 11 bases. Germline loops: CDR1 MNHEY, CDR2 SMNVEV (reference sequence). J lost 0 bases, V lost 5 bases, and 4 bases had no gene match. The CDR3 totals 16 residues.

The chain recombines TRBV5-1 with TRBJ1-1, with D possibly TRBD1 on 5 matching bases. From germline, CDR1 is SGHRS and CDR2 YFSETQ. This CDR3 contains 15 residues. Trimming cost V 7 bases and J 0 bases, with 16 bases left between them. CDR3 DNA: TGCGCCAGCGGGGCAGTGGAGGGCATGAACACTGAAGCTTTCTTT. This translates into CASGAVEGMNTEAFF.

The rearrangement joins TRBV7-9 to TRBJ2-3; D gene unclear. V gave up 3 bases and J gave up 2 bases, with 9 bases separating them. The V gene's germline CDR1 is SEHNR and CDR2 FQNEAQ (reference sequence). This CDR3 has 14 amino acids. DNA for the CDR3: TGTGCCAGCAGCTTCTCTCAGGTCACAGATACGCAGTATTTT. Translating it yields CASSFSQVTDTQYF.

V is TRBV7-2 and J is TRBJ2-7; TRBD1 agrees at 7 bases. Trimming at V came to 3 bases and at J to 2 bases, leaving 7 bases not matched to a gene. The CDR3 contains 15 residues. Germline V gives CDR1 SGHTA, CDR2 FQGNSA. CDR3 coding DNA: TGTGCCAGCAGCTTCAGCACAGGGGCCGCCTACGAGCAGTACTTC. It specifies CASSFSTGAAYEQYF.

The sample holds a few counts of this clone. The V gene is TRBV6-6, the J gene TRBJ2-7, with TRBD1 matching over 8 bases. Germline V gives CDR1 MNHNY, CDR2 SVGAGI (reference sequence). Losses at the gene ends were 2 bases for V and 6 bases for J; bases not matched to a gene: 0. This CDR3 contains 12 residues. CDR3: CASSYTGGEQYF. CDR3 nucleotide sequence: TGTGCCAGCAGTTACACAGGGGGCGAGCAGTACTTC.

This chain uses TRBV18 with TRBJ1-2; D might be TRBD1 (6 bases). CDR1 is KGHSH and CDR2 is LQKENI in the germline V gene. The CDR3 is 15 amino acids. The V gene lost 2 bases and the J gene lost 2 bases, with 12 bases spanning the gap. Written as DNA, the CDR3 is TGTGCCAGCTCACCAAAAGACAGGCCGAACTATGGCTACACCTTC. Amino acids: CASSPKDRPNYGYTF.

The chain links TRBV9 to TRBJ2-2, with unresolved D. The germline CDR1 and CDR2 sequences are SGDLS and YYNGEE. V lost 4 bases and J lost 1, with 2 bases in between. This CDR3 is 12 amino acids long. As DNA, the CDR3 is TGTGCCAGCAGCCAGAACACCGGGGAGCTGTTTTTT. Translation: CASSQNTGELFF.

The chain uses TRBV28 and TRBJ1-1; 7 nucleotides line up with TRBD1. Germline CDR1 reads MDHEN; CDR2 reads SYDVKM. The CDR3 is made up of 16 amino acids. Trimming removed 6 bases from V and 0 bases from J; junction bases left unmatched: 10. The CDR3: CASRIEGAVVNTEAFF. CDR3 bases: TGTGCCAGCAGGATTGAGGGGGCGGTTGTGAACACTGAAGCTTTCTTT.

The chain links TRBV28 to TRBJ1-2; 9 bases are shared with TRBD1. The germline CDR1 and CDR2 sequences are MDHEN and SYDVKM. After removal of 4 bases from V and 9 bases from J, the junction contained 6 bases not matched to a gene. The CDR3 totals 13 residues. Written as DNA, the CDR3 is TGTGCCAGCAGTTCCGGGACAGGGAGAAGCTACACCTTC. It yields the protein CASSSGTGRSYTF.

The J gene is TRBJ2-4, the V gene TRBV14; the D gene is possibly TRBD2 (5 bases). Germline V CDR1 and CDR2: SGHDN, FVKESK. The germline V and J ends were trimmed by 4 bases and 9 bases, with 10 bases remaining between them. This CDR3 has 12 residues. The CDR3 here is CASSPGLGIQYF. CDR3 coding DNA: TGTGCCAGCAGCCCGGGGTTGGGCATTCAGTACTTC.

By sample share, this clone is medium-sized. The V call is TRBV4-2, the J call TRBJ1-5; D remains unclear. This CDR3 region has 13 residues. CDR1 is LGHNA and CDR2 is YNFKEQ in the germline V gene. V lost 0 bases and J 5 bases, leaving 5 bases between the germline ends. The CDR3 sequence is CASSQDLDQPQHF. CDR3 bases: TGTGCCAGCAGCCAAGATTTAGATCAGCCCCAGCATTTT.

In its sample, this clone was seen a few times. The rearrangement joins TRBV28 to TRBJ2-1, with unresolved D. This CDR3 comprises 15 residues. The V and J ends lost 6 bases and 0 bases respectively, with 12 bases between them. Germline V lookup: CDR1 MDHEN, CDR2 SYDVKM. The CDR3 bases are TGTGCCAGCAGGGAGACTTCCCTCTCCTACAATGAGCAGTTCTTC. The encoded protein is CASRETSLSYNEQFF.

This chain joins TRBV10-3 and TRBJ2-7, with 10 bases fitting TRBD2. The germline V gene encodes CDR1 ENHRY and CDR2 SYGVKD. After removal of 6 bases from V and 2 bases from J, the junction contained 1 base not matched to a gene. The CDR3 runs to 13 residues. The CDR3 bases are TGTGCCATCAGCAGCGGGAGGGCCTACGAGCAGTACTTC. Translating it yields CAISSGRAYEQYF.

This clone has more than one count but fewer than ten. This sequence joins TRBV6-6 and TRBJ1-5, with 9 bases that match TRBD1. The germline V gene has CDR1 MNHNY and CDR2 SVGAGI (reference sequence). J gave up 4 bases and V 4 bases, and 2 bases lay outside the gene matches. The CDR3 totals 14 residues. The CDR3 is CASSSGTGNQPQHF. For the CDR3, the DNA is TGTGCCAGCAGTTCCGGGACAGGGAATCAGCCCCAGCATTTT.

The gene calls are TRBV18 and TRBJ2-6; TRBD1 aligns across 8 bases. Trimming at V came to 5 bases and at J to 3 bases, leaving 6 bases not matched to a gene. The CDR3 has 16 residues. From germline, CDR1 is KGHSH and CDR2 LQKENI. CDR3 DNA: TGTGCCAGCTCAATCCAGGGGGCGGATGGGGCCAACGTCCTGACTTTC. Translating gives CASSIQGADGANVLTF.